A selection of T cell receptor beta chains follows, all from one sample in a study of beta chain features in type 1 diabetes. The table came from immunoSEQ multiplex PCR; TCRdb's copy has only in-frame clones and leaves some out. The sample holds hundreds of thousands of clones, 14% seen once. Sequences were obtained from naive CD4+ T cells from blood. These TCRs come from a woman aged 35 to 49 in good health. The CDR3 runs from the conserved cysteine through the conserved F or W. D genes are given only for firm matches. Expanded clones are given a class, and other clones once, few, many or no size at all.

V	D	size	J	CDR3	DNA
TRBV5-4	TRBD2	few	TRBJ2-2	CASKPVAGANTGELFF	TGTGCCAGCAAACCCGTAGCGGGCGCTAACACCGGGGAGCTGTTTTTT
TRBV4-1	-	few	TRBJ2-7	CASSLHGEQYF	TGCGCCAGCAGCCTACATGGCGAGCAGTACTTC
TRBV23-1	-	-	TRBJ2-7	CASSQSPVRDTFPGPYEQYF	TGCGCCAGCAGTCAATCTCCGGTTCGGGACACCTTCCCCGGGCCCTACGAGCAGTACTTC
TRBV7-2	TRBD2	-	TRBJ2-5	CASSLEASGGETQYF	TGTGCCAGCAGCTTAGAAGCTAGCGGGGGAGAGACCCAGTACTTC
TRBV5-5	TRBD1	-	TRBJ1-2	CASSWDSATRYGYTF	TGTGCCAGCAGCTGGGACAGCGCGACACGGTATGGCTACACCTTC
TRBV5-1	TRBD1	-	TRBJ2-3	CASSFTGTGQTDTQYF	TGCGCCAGCAGCTTTACCGGGACAGGGCAAACAGATACGCAGTATTTT
TRBV9	TRBD2	-	TRBJ2-3	CASSERGTGGPLDTQYF	TGTGCCAGCAGCGAGAGGGGGACGGGGGGGCCATTAGATACGCAGTATTTT
TRBV5-1	-	-	TRBJ2-7	CASSFGERGRDEQYF	TGCGCCAGCAGCTTTGGGGAACGGGGTAGGGACGAGCAGTACTTC
TRBV18	TRBD1	-	TRBJ2-1	CASSPGPGGNEQFF	TGTGCCAGCTCACCCGGACCAGGGGGCAATGAGCAGTTCTTC
TRBV10-3	-	-	TRBJ1-5	CAISGTSSEPQHF	TGTGCCATCAGCGGGACATCCTCAGAACCCCAGCATTTT
TRBV18	-	few	TRBJ2-7	CASSQTIGVSYEQYF	TGTGCCAGCTCACAAACCATAGGGGTCTCCTACGAGCAGTACTTC
TRBV9	TRBD1	-	TRBJ1-1	CASSVKWTGSEAFF	TGTGCCAGCAGCGTGAAATGGACAGGGTCTGAAGCTTTCTTT
TRBV28	-	few	TRBJ2-7	CASSYSPPVYEQYF	TGTGCCAGCAGCTATAGCCCACCAGTATACGAGCAGTACTTC
TRBV4-1	TRBD1	-	TRBJ2-2	CASSHFGGQGHTGELFF	TGCGCCAGCAGCCATTTCGGGGGACAGGGTCACACCGGGGAGCTGTTTTTT
TRBV5-1	-	few	TRBJ1-6	CASSGGTGDNSPLHF	TGCGCCAGCTCCGGAGGGACGGGGGATAATTCACCCCTCCACTTT
TRBV6-5	TRBD2	few	TRBJ2-7	CASSVGLAYEQYF	TGTGCCAGCAGTGTAGGACTAGCCTACGAGCAGTACTTC
TRBV6-1	-	few	TRBJ2-7	CASPDPSGNSYEQYF	TGTGCCAGCCCAGACCCGTCGGGTAACTCCTACGAGCAGTACTTC
TRBV25-1	-	-	TRBJ1-1	CASSGQMNTEAFF	TGTGCCAGCAGTGGACAAATGAACACTGAAGCTTTCTTT
TRBV7-9	TRBD1	-	TRBJ1-2	CASSQGGQGARGYTF	TGTGCCAGCAGCCAAGGGGGACAGGGGGCGCGGGGCTACACCTTC
TRBV6-5	TRBD1	-	TRBJ1-1	CASSLGTGPNTEAFF	TGTGCCAGCAGTTTAGGGACAGGGCCGAACACTGAAGCTTTCTTT
TRBV7-9	-	-	TRBJ1-3	CASSPMGPLGNTIYF	TGTGCCAGCAGCCCAATGGGGCCACTGGGAAACACCATATATTTT
TRBV2	TRBD1	-	TRBJ1-6	CASSPGQGKGSYNSPLHF	TGTGCCAGCAGCCCGGGACAGGGGAAAGGGTCCTATAATTCACCCCTCCACTTT
TRBV18	TRBD1	-	TRBJ1-5	CASSQGTAPNQPQHF	TGTGCCAGCTCACAAGGGACAGCCCCCAATCAGCCCCAGCATTTT
TRBV29-1	-	many	TRBJ2-7	CSVGQPYEQYF	TGCAGCGTTGGACAGCCCTACGAGCAGTACTTC
TRBV4-3	TRBD1	few	TRBJ2-3	CASSTGQLSTDTQYF	TGCGCCAGCAGCACGGGACAGTTAAGCACAGATACGCAGTATTTT
TRBV18	TRBD1	-	TRBJ1-5	CASSLDRGDQPQHF	TGTGCCAGCTCACTGGACAGGGGGGATCAGCCCCAGCATTTT
TRBV2	TRBD1	few	TRBJ2-2	CASSRTGHVGGELFF	TGTGCCAGCAGTCGGACAGGGCACGTGGGCGGGGAGCTGTTTTTT
TRBV27	TRBD1	-	TRBJ1-5	CASSYGTGHQPQHF	TGTGCCAGCAGTTATGGGACAGGGCATCAGCCCCAGCATTTT
TRBV18	-	-	TRBJ1-2	CASSAYDNYGYTF	TGTGCCAGCTCCGCGTACGATAACTATGGCTACACCTTC
TRBV5-1	TRBD1	few	TRBJ2-7	CASSLEDRWDEQYF	TGCGCCAGCAGCTTGGAGGACAGGTGGGACGAGCAGTACTTC
TRBV2	-	few	TRBJ1-1	CASSRQPNTEAFF	TGTGCCAGCAGTCGACAGCCTAACACTGAAGCTTTCTTT